The rows below give T cell receptor beta chains drawn from one sample of a study of post-analysis software for immune sequencing data. MiXCR, applied by TCRdb to the PCR reads, yields one record per CDR3 protein. The repertoire holds about 540,000 distinct CDR3 sequences, with approximately 31% as singletons. The sample taken for sequencing was blood. The receptors here all came from a girl younger than 18 with multiple sclerosis. Both conserved end residues are part of each CDR3. D genes are given only for firm matches. Clone size is not always given. Where it is, it says once, few, many or a class for expanded clones.

clone_size	d_call	v_call	j_call	cdr3_nt	cdr3_aa
few	TRBD1	TRBV11-2	TRBJ2-5	TGTGCCAGCAGCTTATTCCAGGGGGCGCAGGAGACCCAGTACTTC	CASSLFQGAQETQYF
many	-	TRBV20-1	TRBJ2-7	TGCAGTGCCGGACAGACCACCTACGAGCAGTACTTC	CSAGQTTYEQYF
-	-	TRBV18	TRBJ2-7	TGTGCCAGCTCGCTACAAAGGGCTCCCTACGAGCAGTACTTC	CASSLQRAPYEQYF
few	-	TRBV5-6	TRBJ2-7	TGTGCCAGCAGCTTTTATGGGTCCTACGAGCAGTACTTC	CASSFYGSYEQYF
-	-	TRBV20-1	TRBJ1-4	TGCAGTGCTAGCGAGGGGGGCCATGAAAAACTGTTTTTT	CSASEGGHEKLFF
-	TRBD2	TRBV4-2	TRBJ2-5	TGTGCCAGCAGCCAAGATCGCGGCGGGGGGGCAGAGACCCAGTACTTC	CASSQDRGGGAETQYF
few	-	TRBV29-1	TRBJ2-1	TGCAGCGCTGAATCTAGAAGCTCCTACAATGAGCAGTTCTTC	CSAESRSSYNEQFF
-	-	TRBV20-1	TRBJ2-1	TGCAGTGCTAGAGACGTGGAGCAGTTCTTC	CSARDVEQFF
-	-	TRBV11-1	TRBJ2-3	TGTGCAACCCGGGGCGACTCTAGCACAGATACGCAGTATTTT	CATRGDSSTDTQYF
few	-	TRBV6-1	TRBJ2-3	TGTGCCAGCAGTCCCCGGGGCGGGATCGGACCTAGTTTGTATTTT	CASSPRGGIGPSLYF
many	-	TRBV20-1	TRBJ2-5	TGCAGTGCCTCGTCCACAGGGCTCCGGACCCAGTACTTC	CSASSTGLRTQYF
-	TRBD2	TRBV7-6	TRBJ2-3	TGTGCCAGCAGCGCAAGACGGGGGGGCTCCACAGATACGCAGTATTTT	CASSARRGGSTDTQYF
-	-	TRBV12-3/TRBV12-4	TRBJ2-7	TGTGCCAGCAGTTTTATTTCGAGGACAGCTCTCTCCTACGAGCAGTACTTC	CASSFISRTALSYEQYF
few	TRBD1	TRBV7-9	TRBJ2-1	TGTGCCAGCAGCTTCAGGGGGCCCCTCTACAATGAGCAGTTCTTC	CASSFRGPLYNEQFF
once	TRBD1	TRBV5-1	TRBJ2-6	TGCGCCAGCAGCTTAACAGGGGATGGGGCCGACGTCCTGACTTTC	CASSLTGDGADVLTF
few	TRBD1	TRBV27	TRBJ2-4	TGTGCCAGCAGTTTATCGGACAGGCCGAACATTCAGTACTTC	CASSLSDRPNIQYF
once	-	TRBV11-3	TRBJ2-1	TGTGCCAGCAGCGCGGAGGCGGGGCCGAGGGAGCAGTTCTTC	CASSAEAGPREQFF
-	-	TRBV5-1	TRBJ2-4	TGCGCCAGCAGCGCAAACTGGGAGAACATTCAGTACTTC	CASSANWENIQYF
-	-	TRBV5-1	TRBJ1-1	TGCGCCAGCAGCACAAGGGGGTCGGGGAACACTGAAGCTTTCTTT	CASSTRGSGNTEAFF
-	-	TRBV5-6	TRBJ2-5	TGTGCCAGCAGCTCCTTACGGGAGCAGTACTTC	CASSSLREQYF
many	-	TRBV29-1	TRBJ2-7	TGCAGCGTGCTGGGCGGAGGGGACGAGCAGTACTTC	CSVLGGGDEQYF
-	-	TRBV20-1	TRBJ1-2	TGCAGTGCTACCCAGGATTCCAGAGGCATAAGCCACTATGGCTACACCTTC	CSATQDSRGISHYGYTF
few	TRBD1	TRBV7-9	TRBJ1-2	TGTGCCAGCAGCTTAACAGGGGTGGCTAACTATGGCTACACCTTC	CASSLTGVANYGYTF
-	-	TRBV7-2	TRBJ2-2	TGTGCCAGCAGCTTAATAGGGACCCCAGGCGCCGGGGAGCTGTTTTTT	CASSLIGTPGAGELFF
-	TRBD2	TRBV3-1	TRBJ2-3	TGTGCCAGCAGCCAAGATGAGCGGGGGGGAGATACGCAGTATTTT	CASSQDERGGDTQYF
once	TRBD1	TRBV5-1	TRBJ2-3	TGCGTCAGTAGAACCGGGACAGGGGAAGATACGCAGTATTTT	CVSRTGTGEDTQYF
few	-	TRBV3-1	TRBJ2-7	TGTGCCAGCAGCCAAGTTCCCCACGAGCAGTACTTC	CASSQVPHEQYF
-	-	TRBV7-2	TRBJ2-3	TGTGCCAGCAGCTCTACGGGCCGAGTCAGCGATACGCAGTATTTT	CASSSTGRVSDTQYF
few	-	TRBV5-1	TRBJ2-1	TGCGCCAGCAGCGTACCTAGTGATGAGCAGTTCTTC	CASSVPSDEQFF
few	-	TRBV10-3	TRBJ1-4	TGTGCCATCAGGACCGCAACTAATGAAAAACTGTTTTTT	CAIRTATNEKLFF
once	TRBD2	TRBV4-2	TRBJ2-5	TGTGCCAGCAGCCATCCCACTGGGCGGGGGGGCCGTAACCAAGAGACCCAGTACTTC	CASSHPTGRGGRNQETQYF
once	-	TRBV6-1	TRBJ1-5	TGTGCCAGCAGTGAAGCTTCCCGTAGTCCCCAGCATTTT	CASSEASRSPQHF
few	-	TRBV6-5	TRBJ2-7	TGTGCCAGCAGTTACGGGGGGCCGGCCTACGAGCAGTACTTC	CASSYGGPAYEQYF
-	-	TRBV5-1	TRBJ1-2	TGCGCCAGCAGCTTGGCCGGACAAGTGCACCAGTATGGCTACACCTTC	CASSLAGQVHQYGYTF
-	-	TRBV20-1	TRBJ2-5	TGCAGTGCGCCGGTCCCCACGGAGACCCAGTACTTC	CSAPVPTETQYF
few	-	TRBV3-1	TRBJ2-1	TGTGCCAGCAGCCAAGACGGGACACCCTACAATGAGCAGTTCTTC	CASSQDGTPYNEQFF
-	TRBD2	TRBV10-3	TRBJ2-7	TGTGCCATCAGCGGACTAGCGGGGGGATCCTACGAGCAGTACTTC	CAISGLAGGSYEQYF
few	-	TRBV3-1	TRBJ1-6	TGTGCCAGCAGCCATGGGGTCGGTAATTCACCCCTCCACTTT	CASSHGVGNSPLHF
-	-	TRBV3-1	TRBJ1-1	TGTGCCAGCAGCCGTGAAACAGGGAACACTGAAGCTTTCTTT	CASSRETGNTEAFF
few	TRBD2	TRBV7-3	TRBJ2-3	TGTGCCAGCAGCAACGGACTAGCGAGCACAGATACGCAGTATTTT	CASSNGLASTDTQYF
many	-	TRBV9	TRBJ2-7	TGTGCCAGCAGCTCACGACTAGGCATCCCCTACGAGCAGTACTTC	CASSSRLGIPYEQYF
-	-	TRBV2	TRBJ1-2	TGTGCCAGCACCGCCGAAGGCCCGGGCTACACCTTC	CASTAEGPGYTF
once	-	TRBV6-1	TRBJ1-5	TGTGCCAGCAGTGAATTAGTGGTCCCCCAGCATTTT	CASSELVVPQHF
-	-	TRBV7-9	TRBJ1-2	TGTGCCAGCAGCTCCCAGCTGGGGTACAGGGTTCCCTGCTACACCTTC	CASSSQLGYRVPCYTF
-	TRBD1	TRBV5-1	TRBJ2-5	TGCGCCAGCAGCTTTCAGGGGGACGAGACCCAGTACTTC	CASSFQGDETQYF
once	TRBD1	TRBV15	TRBJ2-2	TGTGCCACCAGTAGGACTCCGACAGGGTCGAACACCGGGGAGCTGTTTTTT	CATSRTPTGSNTGELFF
-	-	TRBV20-1	TRBJ2-1	TGCAGTGCTAGAGATCGAGGGGGGAGTGAGCAGTTCTTC	CSARDRGGSEQFF
-	TRBD1	TRBV6-2/TRBV6-3	TRBJ1-1	TGTGCCAGCAGGCGACAGGGCCTCAGGGTCACTGAAGCTTTCTTT	CASRRQGLRVTEAFF
many	-	TRBV29-1	TRBJ2-7	TGCAGCGTTGCGGACAGCCGATCCTACGAGCAGTACTTC	CSVADSRSYEQYF
few	-	TRBV18	TRBJ2-5	TGTGCCAGCTCACCACGAGTCAGCGGGCAAGAGACCCAGTACTTC	CASSPRVSGQETQYF
-	-	TRBV5-1	TRBJ2-1	TGCGCCAGCAGCCGGGAAGGGTCCGACAATGAGCAGTTCTTC	CASSREGSDNEQFF
few	-	TRBV29-1	TRBJ2-7	TGCAGCGCCCTGTACCCACCCGAGCAGTACTTC	CSALYPPEQYF
-	TRBD1	TRBV25-1	TRBJ2-7	TGTGCCAGCAGTGAGAGAGACAGGGGGGACGAGCAGTACTTC	CASSERDRGDEQYF